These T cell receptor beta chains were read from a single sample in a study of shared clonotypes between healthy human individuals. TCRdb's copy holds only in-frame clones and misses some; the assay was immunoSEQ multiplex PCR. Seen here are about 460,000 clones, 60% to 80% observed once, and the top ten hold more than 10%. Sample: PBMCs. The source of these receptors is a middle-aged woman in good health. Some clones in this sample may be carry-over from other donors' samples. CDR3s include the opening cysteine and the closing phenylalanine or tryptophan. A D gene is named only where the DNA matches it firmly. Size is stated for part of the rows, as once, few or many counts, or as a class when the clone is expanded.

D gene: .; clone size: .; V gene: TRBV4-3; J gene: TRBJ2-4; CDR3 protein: CASSQGRGVDIQYF; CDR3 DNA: TGCGCCAGCAGCCAAGGCAGGGGAGTCGACATTCAGTACTTC
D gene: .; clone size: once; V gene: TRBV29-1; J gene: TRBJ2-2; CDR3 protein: CSVEVGQFSGELFF; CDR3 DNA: TGCAGCGTTGAAGTGGGACAATTCTCCGGGGAGCTGTTTTTT
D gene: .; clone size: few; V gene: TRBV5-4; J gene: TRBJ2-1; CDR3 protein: CASRTGTEIWNEQFF; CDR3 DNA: TGTGCCAGCAGGACTGGGACCGAGATTTGGAATGAGCAGTTCTTC
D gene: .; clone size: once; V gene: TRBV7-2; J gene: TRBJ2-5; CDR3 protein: CASSLQPGPQETQYF; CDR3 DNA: TGTGCCAGCAGCTTACAACCGGGACCTCAAGAGACCCAGTACTTC
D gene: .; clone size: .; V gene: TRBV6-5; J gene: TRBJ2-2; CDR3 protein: CASSLRTSNTGELFF; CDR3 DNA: TGTGCCAGCAGTCTAAGGACTTCGAACACCGGGGAGCTGTTTTTT
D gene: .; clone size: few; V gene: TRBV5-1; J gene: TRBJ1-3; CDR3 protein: CASSVSGGNTIYF; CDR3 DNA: TGCGCCAGCAGCGTCTCGGGGGGAAACACCATATATTTT
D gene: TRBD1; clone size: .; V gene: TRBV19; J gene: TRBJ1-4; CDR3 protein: CASSYPGQNEKLFF; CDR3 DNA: TGTGCCAGTAGTTATCCGGGACAGAATGAAAAACTGTTTTTT
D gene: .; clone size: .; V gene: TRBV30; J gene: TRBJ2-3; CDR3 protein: CAWSRGIADTQYF; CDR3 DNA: TGTGCCTGGAGTAGGGGAATAGCAGATACGCAGTATTTT
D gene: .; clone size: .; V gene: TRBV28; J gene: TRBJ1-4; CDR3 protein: CASSPGGNEKLFF; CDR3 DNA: TGTGCCAGCAGCCCGGGGGGGAATGAAAAACTGTTTTTT
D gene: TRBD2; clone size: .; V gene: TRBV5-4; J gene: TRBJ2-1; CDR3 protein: CASGGTSGVYNEQFF; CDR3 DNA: TGTGCCAGCGGAGGGACTAGCGGAGTTTACAATGAGCAGTTCTTC
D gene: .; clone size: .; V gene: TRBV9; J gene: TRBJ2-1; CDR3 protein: CASSAPLGGVGDEQFF; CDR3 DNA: TGTGCCAGCAGCGCCCCCCTGGGGGGAGTGGGTGATGAGCAGTTCTTC
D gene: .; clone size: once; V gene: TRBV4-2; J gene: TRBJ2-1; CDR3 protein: CASSLGTNEQFF; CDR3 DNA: TGTGCCAGCAGCCTCGGTACGAATGAGCAGTTCTTC
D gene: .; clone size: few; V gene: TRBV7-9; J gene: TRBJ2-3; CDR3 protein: CASSLRGAGLTDTQYF; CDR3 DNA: TGTGCCAGCAGCTTAAGAGGTGCGGGGCTCACAGATACGCAGTATTTT
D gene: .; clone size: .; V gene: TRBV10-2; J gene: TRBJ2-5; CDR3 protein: CASSVGLAGETQYF; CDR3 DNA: TGCGCCAGCAGTGTAGGACTTGCGGGGGAGACCCAGTACTTC
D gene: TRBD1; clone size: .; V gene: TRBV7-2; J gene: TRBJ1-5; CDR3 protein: CASSWGTAGDFQHF; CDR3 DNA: TGTGCCAGCAGCTGGGGGACAGCCGGAGACTTCCAGCATTTT
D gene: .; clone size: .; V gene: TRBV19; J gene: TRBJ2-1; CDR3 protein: CASSILGGARNEQFF; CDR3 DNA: TGTGCCAGTAGTATTTTGGGTGGGGCTCGCAATGAGCAGTTCTTC
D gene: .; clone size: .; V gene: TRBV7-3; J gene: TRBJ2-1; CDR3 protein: CASSPSLSYNEQFF; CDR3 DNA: TGTGCCAGCAGCCCCAGCCTCAGCTACAATGAGCAGTTCTTC
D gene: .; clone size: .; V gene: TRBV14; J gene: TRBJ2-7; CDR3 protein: CASSLGDGSSYEQYF; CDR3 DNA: TGTGCCAGCAGCCTCGGGGATGGGAGCTCCTACGAGCAGTACTTC
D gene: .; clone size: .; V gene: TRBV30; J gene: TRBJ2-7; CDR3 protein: CARRGRSSYEQYF; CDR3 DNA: TGTGCCCGGAGAGGGCGGAGCTCCTACGAGCAGTACTTC
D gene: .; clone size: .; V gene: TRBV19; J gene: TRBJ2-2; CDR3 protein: CASTIRDDTGELFF; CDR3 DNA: TGTGCCAGTACCATCCGGGACGATACCGGGGAGCTGTTTTTT
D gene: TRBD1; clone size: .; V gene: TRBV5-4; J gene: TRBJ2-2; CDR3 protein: CASSSRQGATGELFF; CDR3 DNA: TGTGCCAGCAGCTCGCGACAGGGGGCCACCGGGGAGCTGTTTTTT
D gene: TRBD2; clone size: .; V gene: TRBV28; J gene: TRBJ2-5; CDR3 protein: CASSLLAGVVETQYF; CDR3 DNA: TGTGCCAGCAGTTTGCTAGCGGGAGTGGTGGAGACCCAGTACTTC
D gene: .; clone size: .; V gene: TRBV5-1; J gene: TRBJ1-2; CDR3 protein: CASSLEGTVGYGYTF; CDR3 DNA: TGTGCCAGCAGCTTGGAAGGGACTGTGGGATATGGCTACACCTTC
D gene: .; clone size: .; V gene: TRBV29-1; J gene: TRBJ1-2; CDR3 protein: CSVEKSGRGYGYTF; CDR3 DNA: TGCAGCGTTGAAAAGTCAGGACGAGGCTATGGCTACACCTTC
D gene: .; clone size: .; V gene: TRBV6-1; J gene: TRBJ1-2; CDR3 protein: CASSEGDPINYGYTF; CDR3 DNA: TGTGCCAGCAGTGAAGGGGACCCAATTAACTATGGCTACACCTTC
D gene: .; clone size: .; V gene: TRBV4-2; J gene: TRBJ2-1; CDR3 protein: CASSQERIRSSYNEQFF; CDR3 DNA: TGTGCCAGCAGCCAAGAGCGAATAAGAAGCTCCTACAATGAGCAGTTCTTC
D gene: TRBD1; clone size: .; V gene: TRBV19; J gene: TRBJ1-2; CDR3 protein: CASRGTVYGYTF; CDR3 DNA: TGTGCCAGTAGAGGGACAGTCTATGGCTACACCTTC
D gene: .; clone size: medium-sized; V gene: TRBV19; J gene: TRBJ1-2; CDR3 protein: CASNPGQIYGYTF; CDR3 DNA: TGTGCCAGTAACCCTGGACAGATCTATGGCTACACCTTC
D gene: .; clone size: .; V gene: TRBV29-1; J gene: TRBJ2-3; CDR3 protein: CSVTDSTDTQYF; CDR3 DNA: TGCAGCGTGACGGACAGCACAGATACGCAGTATTTT
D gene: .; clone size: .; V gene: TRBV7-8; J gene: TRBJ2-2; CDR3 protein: CASSLDIGSTYTGELFF; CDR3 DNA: TGTGCCAGCAGCTTAGATATCGGATCCACCTACACCGGGGAGCTGTTTTTT
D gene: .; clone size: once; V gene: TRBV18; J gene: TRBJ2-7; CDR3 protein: CASSKGVGAYEQYF; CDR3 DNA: TGTGCCAGCTCGAAGGGGGTGGGTGCCTACGAGCAGTACTTC
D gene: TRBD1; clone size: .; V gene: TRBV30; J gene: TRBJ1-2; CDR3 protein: CARQGRGKEGYTF; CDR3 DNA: TGTGCCCGACAGGGTAGGGGGAAGGAGGGCTACACCTTC
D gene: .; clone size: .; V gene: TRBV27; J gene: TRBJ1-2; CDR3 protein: CASSFTLGTPVGYTF; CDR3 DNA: TGTGCCAGCAGTTTCACCCTCGGGACCCCGGTGGGCTACACCTTC
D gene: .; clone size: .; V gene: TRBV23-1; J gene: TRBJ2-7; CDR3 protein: CASSQSPVGSYEQYF; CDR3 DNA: TGCGCCAGCAGTCAATCCCCAGTTGGCTCCTACGAGCAGTACTTC
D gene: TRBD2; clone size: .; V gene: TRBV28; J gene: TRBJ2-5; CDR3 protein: CASSLTSGRLGETQYF; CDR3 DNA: TGTGCCAGCAGTTTGACTAGCGGGAGGTTGGGAGAGACCCAGTACTTC
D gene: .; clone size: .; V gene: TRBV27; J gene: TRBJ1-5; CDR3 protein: CASSLGQGFNQPQHF; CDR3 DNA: TGTGCCAGCAGTCTCGGACAAGGGTTTAATCAGCCCCAGCATTTT
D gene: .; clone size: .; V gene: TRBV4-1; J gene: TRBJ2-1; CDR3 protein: CASSPLGSYNEQFF; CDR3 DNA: TGCGCCAGCAGCCCCCTTGGGTCCTACAATGAGCAGTTCTTC
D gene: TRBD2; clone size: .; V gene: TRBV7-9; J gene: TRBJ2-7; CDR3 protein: CASSSGLAGGPSSYEQYF; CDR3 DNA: TGTGCCAGCAGCTCGGGACTAGCGGGAGGGCCAAGCTCCTACGAGCAGTACTTC
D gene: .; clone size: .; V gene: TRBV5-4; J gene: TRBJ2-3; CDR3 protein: CASSPRDSRDTQYF; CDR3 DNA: TGCGCCAGCAGCCCCCGGGATAGTAGGGATACGCAGTATTTT
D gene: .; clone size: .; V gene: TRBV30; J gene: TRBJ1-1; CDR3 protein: CAWSVGLADTEAFF; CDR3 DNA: TGTGCCTGGAGTGTCGGTCTGGCGGACACTGAAGCTTTCTTT
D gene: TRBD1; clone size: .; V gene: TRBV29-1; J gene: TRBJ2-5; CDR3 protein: CSAEQGAGETQYF; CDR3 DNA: TGCAGCGCTGAACAGGGGGCTGGGGAGACCCAGTACTTC
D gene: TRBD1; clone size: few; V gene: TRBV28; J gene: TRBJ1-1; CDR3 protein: CATRDSMWAFF; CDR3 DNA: TGTGCCACCAGGGACAGTATGTGGGCTTTCTTT
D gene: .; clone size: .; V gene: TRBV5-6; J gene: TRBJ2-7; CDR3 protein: CASSLTGSSYEQYF; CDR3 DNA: TGTGCCAGCAGCTTGACTGGATCTTCCTACGAGCAGTACTTC
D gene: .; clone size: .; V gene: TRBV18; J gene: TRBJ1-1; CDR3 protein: CASSPWGGRNTEAFF; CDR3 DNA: TGTGCCAGCTCACCCTGGGGGGGCCGGAACACTGAAGCTTTCTTT
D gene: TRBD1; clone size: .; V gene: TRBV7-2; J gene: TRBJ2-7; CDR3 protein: CASSSSGTEPYEQYF; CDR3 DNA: TGTGCCAGCAGCTCGTCCGGGACAGAACCCTACGAGCAGTACTTC
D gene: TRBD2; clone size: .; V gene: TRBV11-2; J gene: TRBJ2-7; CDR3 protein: CASSFRLASISEQYF; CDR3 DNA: TGTGCCAGCAGCTTCCGACTAGCTTCAATCTCCGAGCAGTACTTC
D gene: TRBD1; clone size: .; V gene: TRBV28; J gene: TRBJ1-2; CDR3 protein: CASLPAWTGGFGGYTF; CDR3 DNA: TGTGCCAGCCTCCCCGCCTGGACAGGGGGGTTTGGTGGCTACACCTTC
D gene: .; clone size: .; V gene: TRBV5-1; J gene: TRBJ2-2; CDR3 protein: CASSFRSGRGTGELFF; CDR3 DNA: TGCGCCAGCAGCTTTAGGTCGGGCAGGGGCACCGGGGAGCTGTTTTTT
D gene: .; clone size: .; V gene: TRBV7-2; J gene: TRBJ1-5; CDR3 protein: CASSLPLTQPQHF; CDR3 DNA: TGTGCCAGCAGCTTACCCTTGACCCAGCCCCAGCATTTT
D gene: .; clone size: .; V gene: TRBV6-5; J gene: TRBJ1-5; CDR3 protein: CASSPDRQQPQHF; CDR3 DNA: TGTGCCAGCAGTCCGGATAGACAACAGCCCCAGCATTTT
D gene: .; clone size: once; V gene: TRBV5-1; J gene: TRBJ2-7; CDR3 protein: CASSGQRYEQYF; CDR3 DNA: TGCGCCAGCAGCGGTCAGCGGTACGAGCAGTACTTC
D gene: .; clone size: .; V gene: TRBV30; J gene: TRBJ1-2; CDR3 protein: CAWSPDRLVYGYTF; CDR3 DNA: TGTGCCTGGAGTCCCGACAGGTTGGTCTATGGCTACACCTTC
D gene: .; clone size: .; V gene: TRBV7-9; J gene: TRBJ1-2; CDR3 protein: CASSPRGVYGYTF; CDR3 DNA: TGTGCCAGCAGCCCAAGAGGGGTTTATGGCTACACCTTC